The present entry profiles one T cell receptor beta chain with its context. This entry belongs to a study of blood T cell repertoires in COVID-19. Study as a whole: The analysed material was cDNA or gDNA that came from T cells, B-cell-depleted T cells, or PBMCs.

Under the authors' procedure: Researchers report that nucleated cell counts were estimated from reference gene primer amplification. TCRdb's table, derived via immunoSEQ multiplex PCR, lists solely in-frame clones and lacks some. The V and J calls and clone size are taken from that table; D and trimming were inferred from the DNA. This table holds nearly 350,000 clones, roughly 84% found once. Participants were aged roughly 18 to 89 years, lived in 20 to 25 US areas, and enrolled virtually. Assignment of participants to cohorts was predicated upon participant-reported clinical history. This CDR3 has 14 amino acids. Germline CDR1 and CDR2: LNHDA and SQIVND (reference sequence). The V segment lost 5 bases and the J segment 0 bases; nucleotides outside the gene matches: 2.

The sequence derives from a woman in her 30s who had recovered from COVID-19. The gene calls are TRBV19 and TRBJ1-1; TRBD1 matches 8 bases. The sample was PBMCs or T cells enriched from blood (not recorded which). CDR3 sequence reads: CASSRTGMNTEAFF. As DNA, the CDR3 is TGTGCCAGTAGTCGGACAGGGATGAACACTGAAGCTTTCTTT.